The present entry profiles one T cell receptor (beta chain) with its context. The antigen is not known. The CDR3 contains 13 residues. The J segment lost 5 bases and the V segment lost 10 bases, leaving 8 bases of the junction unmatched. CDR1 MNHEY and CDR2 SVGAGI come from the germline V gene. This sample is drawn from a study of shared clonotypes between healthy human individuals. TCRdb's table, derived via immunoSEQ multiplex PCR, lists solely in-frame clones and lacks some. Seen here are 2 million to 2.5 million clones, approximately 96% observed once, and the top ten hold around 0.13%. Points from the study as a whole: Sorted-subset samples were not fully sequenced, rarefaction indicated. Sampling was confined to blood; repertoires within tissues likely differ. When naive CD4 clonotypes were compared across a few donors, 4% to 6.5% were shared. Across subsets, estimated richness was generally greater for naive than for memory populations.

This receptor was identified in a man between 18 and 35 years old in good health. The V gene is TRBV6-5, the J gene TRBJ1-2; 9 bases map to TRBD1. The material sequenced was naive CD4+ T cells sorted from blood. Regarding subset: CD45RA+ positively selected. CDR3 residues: CATRRGTGYGYTF. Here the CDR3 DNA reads TGTGCCACCAGGAGGGGGACAGGGTATGGCTACACCTTC.